This note documents a single TCR beta chain sequence. The trim removed 1 base at V and 5 bases at J, leaving 5 bases unmatched. The germline V gene has CDR1 SGHDT and CDR2 YYEEEE. The CDR3 covers 14 residues. The data stem from a study of blood T cell repertoires in COVID-19. Assay used: immunoSEQ multiplex PCR; TCRdb lists only in-frame clones, some missing. There are 280,000 or so clones in the sample; about 80% occur only once, and over 9% lies in the top ten. The sample comprised peripheral blood. The V and J genes are TRBV5-6 and TRBJ1-1; 7 nucleotides agree with TRBD1. The clonotype originates from a woman aged 45-60 years who had recovered from COVID-19. This chain's CDR3 is CASSLSGGWTEAFF. The CDR3 DNA sequence: TGTGCCAGCAGCTTGTCAGGGGGTTGGACTGAAGCTTTCTTT.